One sample yielded the 17 T cell receptor beta chains listed below, sequenced in a study of shared clonotypes between healthy human individuals. Clones were sequenced by immunoSEQ multiplex PCR, and TCRdb holds only the in-frame ones, with some missing. The sample records 150,000 to 200,000 clones, approximately 92% being singletons. Specimen: naive CD4+ T cells sorted from blood. Subset given: CD45RA+ positively selected. These receptors were taken from a woman in her thirties in good health.

This clone was detected only once. The rearrangement links TRBV19 to TRBJ2-3, with D uncertain. Between the trimmed V and J ends, which lost 1 base and 1 base, there was a span of 6 bases. Germline loops: CDR1 LNHDA, CDR2 SQIVND (reference sequence). The CDR3 has 14 amino acids. CDR3 coding DNA: TGTGCCAGTAGTATAGCCCCGGGCACAGATACGCAGTATTTT. This codes for CASSIAPGTDTQYF.

This clone has more than one count but fewer than ten. This chain joins TRBV6-1 and TRBJ1-5; 7 nucleotides agree with TRBD1. The CDR3 sequence is 14 residues long. J gave up 0 bases and V 6 bases, and 2 bases lay outside the gene matches. CDR1 is MNHNS and CDR2 is SASEGT in the germline V gene. The CDR3 sequence: CASRGTVSNQPQHF. The CDR3 nucleotides read TGTGCCAGCAGAGGGACAGTTAGCAATCAGCCCCAGCATTTT.

The CDR3 loop is CASSYSSAGANVLTF. In DNA, the CDR3 is TGTGCCAGCAGTTACTCGTCAGCTGGGGCCAACGTCCTGACTTTC. The chain combines TRBV6-5 with TRBJ2-6; D gene uncertain. Germline CDR1 MNHEY, CDR2 SVGAGI. The V end lost 0 bases, the J end lost 2 bases, and 5 bases lay between the germline ends. The length of the CDR3 is 15 residues.

This clone was counted once. The chain links TRBV7-3 to TRBJ2-5; tentatively, D is TRBD1 (6 bases). CDR3 length: 13 amino acids. The germline V gene encodes CDR1 SGHTA and CDR2 FQGTGA. With 5 bases removed from V and 5 bases from J, the gap between germline ends came to 12 bases. CDR3 coding DNA: TGTGCCAGCAGCATAATTAGGGGGGAGACCCAGTACTTC. This encodes CASSIIRGETQYF.

In its sample, this clone was seen once. This rearrangement joins TRBV28 to TRBJ1-5; unclear D gene. The V end lost 8 bases, the J end lost 11 bases, and 16 bases lay between the germline ends. This CDR3 is built from 12 residues. CDR1 is MDHEN and CDR2 is SYDVKM in the germline V gene. The CDR3 DNA sequence: TGTGCCAGCGGCTCGGAGGTTCGGTCCCAGCATTTT. Translated: CASGSEVRSQHF.

V is TRBV5-1 and J is TRBJ2-7, with 12 positions matching TRBD1. The ends lost 4 bases at V and 5 bases at J; junction bases unmatched: 19. Germline lookup yields CDR1 SGHRS and CDR2 YFSETQ. CDR3 size: 19 residues. CDR3 in amino acids: CASSLSGQGASKTFHEQYF. For the CDR3, the DNA is TGCGCCAGCAGCCTCTCGGGACAGGGGGCGTCGAAAACCTTCCACGAGCAGTACTTC.

The CDR3 spells CSVVFERGRGETQYF. CDR3 coding DNA: TGCAGCGTTGTATTCGAACGGGGGCGTGGGGAGACCCAGTACTTC. The chain joins TRBV29-1 to TRBJ2-5, with D possibly called TRBD1 or TRBD2 (6 bases each). The length of the CDR3 is 15 residues. V lost 4 bases to trimming and J lost 5 bases, with 20 bases between them. In germline, CDR1 is SQVTM, CDR2 ANQGSEA.

The rearrangement uses TRBV5-1 and TRBJ2-2; D gene uncertain. The CDR3 has 13 residues. In germline, CDR1 is SGHRS, CDR2 YFSETQ. The ends were cut back, 0 bases at V and 7 bases at J, with 7 bases in the middle. The CDR3 DNA reads TGCGCCAGCAGCTTGGACGGCGTCGGGGAGCTGTTTTTT. As protein: CASSLDGVGELFF.

The chain recombines TRBV5-1 with TRBJ2-5; maybe TRBD2 (5 bases). The CDR3 has 13 residues. Trimming took off 4 bases at V and 2 bases at J, with 9 bases between the two ends. The germline CDR1 and CDR2 sequences are SGHRS and YFSETQ. CDR3 in DNA: TGCGCCAGCAGCGCGGGCCCGCAAGAGACCCAGTACTTC. This gives the protein CASSAGPQETQYF.

The chain uses TRBV6-5 and TRBJ1-1; tentative D call: TRBD1 (6 bases). The CDR3 covers 12 residues. Trimming took 6 bases from V and 10 from J, leaving 15 bases between them. Germline-derived CDR1 and CDR2 are MNHEY and SVGAGI. CDR3: CASSNRAKVAFF. The CDR3 DNA is TGTGCCAGCAGCAACAGGGCAAAGGTAGCTTTCTTT.

This clone was counted once. CDR3 DNA sequence: TGTGCCAGCAGCTTAGGGACAGGGGTTCTCGAGCAGTACTTC. Its protein product is CASSLGTGVLEQYF. J is TRBJ2-7 and V is TRBV7-2; the match to TRBD1 covers 9 bases. After removal of 1 base from V and 6 bases from J, the junction contained 4 bases not matched to a gene. Per the germline V gene, CDR1 is SGHTA and CDR2 is FQGNSA. This CDR3 contains 14 residues.

The J gene is TRBJ1-5, the V gene TRBV19; TRBD1 aligns across 9 bases. Germline CDR1 and CDR2: LNHDA and SQIVND (reference sequence). The J segment lost 8 bases and the V segment lost 8 bases, leaving 10 bases of the junction unmatched. The CDR3 spans 14 residues. CDR3 sequence reads: CASQDPGTGKPQHF. The CDR3 nucleotides read TGTGCCAGTCAAGATCCCGGGACAGGGAAGCCCCAGCATTTT.

This chain joins TRBV19 and TRBJ2-7, with 10 positions matching TRBD2. The CDR3 sequence is 15 residues long. Germline V CDR1 and CDR2: LNHDA, SQIVND (reference sequence). J was trimmed by 5 bases and V by 5 bases; bases with no gene match: 9. CDR3 in amino acids: CASSYQGTSVHEQYF. CDR3 nucleotides: TGTGCCAGTAGTTATCAGGGGACTAGCGTGCACGAGCAGTACTTC.

The chain carries TRBV12-5 and TRBJ2-5, with TRBD1 matching over 7 bases. The CDR3 spans 13 residues. V dropped 1 base and J dropped 11; count of bases not matched to a gene: 7. CDR1 and CDR2 (germline): LGHNT, FRNRAP. DNA for the CDR3: TGTGCTAGTGGTTTGGACCTACAGGGGACGCAGTACTTC. It encodes CASGLDLQGTQYF.

V gene TRBV23-1 combines with J gene TRBJ2-3; 8 bases are shared with TRBD2. TRBV23-1 is labeled an ORF, and its function is uncertain. V shed 7 bases, J shed 5 bases, and the junction held 23 bases outside the gene matches. The CDR3 runs 19 residues. CDR3 sequence: CASIPTRREVLLGIDTQYF. The CDR3 coding sequence is TGCGCCAGCATCCCTACTAGGCGGGAGGTCCTTTTAGGCATAGATACGCAGTATTTT.

This chain links TRBV10-2 with TRBJ1-2; 7 bases agree with TRBD1. CDR1 WSHSY and CDR2 SAAADI come from the germline V gene. This CDR3 has 16 amino acids. V lost 6 bases, J lost 7 bases, and 17 bases stayed unmatched. The CDR3, as DNA: TGCGCCAGCAGCCCTACTACCGGTGAGGGGGCGGTTGGCTACACCTTC. This sequence encodes CASSPTTGEGAVGYTF.

The chain links TRBV2 to TRBJ1-4; D uncertain. The CDR3 has 18 residues. Per germline, CDR1 SNHLY and CDR2 FYNNEI. V was pared by 7 bases and J by 0 bases, with 21 bases between. CDR3 coding DNA: TGTGCCAGCAACTTTGGCAGAGCTTTAGAAGCAACTAATGAAAAACTGTTTTTT. Translated, it gives CASNFGRALEATNEKLFF.